This T cell receptor beta chain derives from a study of cytomegalovirus exposure and HLA in healthy donors. The V gene's germline CDR1 is SGHKS and CDR2 YYEKEE (reference sequence). The CDR3 is 14 residues long. V trimming: 4 bases; J trimming: 7 bases; junction bases outside the gene matches: 6. PCR was performed using 60 Vbeta and 13 Jbeta primers. Sequencing used immunoSEQ multiplex PCR; TCRdb keeps in-frame clones, though not all of them. The sample holds approximately 150,000 clones. On this clone itself: Antigen: not known.

Study-wide results and caveats: In a later analysis, productive TCRs from donors in an Asian-associated ancestry cluster reportedly carried fewer N-insertions than the cohort mean.

This chain connects TRBV5-5 to TRBJ1-5, with 9 bases lining up with TRBD1. This sequence originates from a woman in her 40s in good health and CMV-seronegative. Sequenced: PBMCs. The CDR3 sequence: CASSPDRGGQPQHF. The CDR3 coding sequence is TGTGCCAGCAGCCCGGACAGGGGAGGACAGCCCCAGCATTTT. Based on the CDR3 plus reference TRBV5-5 and TRBJ1-5, the full variable domain is DAGVTQSPTHLIKTRGQQVTLRCSPISGHKSVSWYQQVLGQGPQFIFQYYEKEERGRGNFPDRFSARQFPNYSSELNVNALLLGDSALYLCASSPDRGGQPQHFGDGTRLSIL.